One sample yielded the 7 T cell receptor beta chains listed below, sequenced in a study of blood T cell repertoires in COVID-19. The repertoire was sequenced with immunoSEQ multiplex PCR; TCRdb's copy has only in-frame clones and lacks some. The table lists over 120,000 clones, about 85% of them singletons, with 5% in the top ten. The sequenced material came from peripheral blood. These receptors all stem from a woman aged 70 to 79 with COVID-19, enrolled during active disease.

This sequence joins TRBV10-3 and TRBJ2-6; 10 nucleotides line up with TRBD1. Trimming cost V 7 bases and J 0 bases; bases outside gene matches: 9. CDR3 length equals 18 residues. Germline V lookup: CDR1 ENHRY, CDR2 SYGVKD. The CDR3 loop reads CAITPGQGKSSGANVLTF. The CDR3 DNA reads as TGTGCCATCACTCCGGGACAGGGGAAAAGCTCTGGGGCCAACGTCCTGACTTTC.

The CDR3 coding sequence is TGTGCCAGCAGCCACGGTACAGCGGCTACTCACCTTTATGGCTACACCTTC. Its protein product is CASSHGTAATHLYGYTF. The chain links TRBV6-2 or TRBV6-3 to TRBJ1-2; unclear D gene. This CDR3 has 17 residues. Trimming left V 6 bases short and J 5 bases short, with 25 bases between. Germline CDR1 reads MNHEY; CDR2 reads SVGEGT.

The rearrangement joins TRBV27 to TRBJ1-5, with a tentative D call TRBD1 (5 bases). This CDR3 has 14 amino acids. V lost 6 bases and J 1 base, leaving 10 bases between the germline ends. CDR1 is MNHEY and CDR2 is SMNVEV in the germline V gene (reference sequence). CDR3 protein: CASRFTGSNQPQHF. Written as DNA, the CDR3 is TGTGCCAGCAGATTTACAGGAAGCAATCAGCCCCAGCATTTT.

This chain uses TRBV2 with TRBJ1-2; D possibly corresponds to TRBD1 (6 bases). Trimming removed 7 bases at V and 4 bases at J, with 22 bases between. CDR3 size: 16 residues. The V gene's germline CDR1 is SNHLY and CDR2 FYNNEI. This chain's CDR3 is CASTDRIRAGGYGYTF. CDR3 sequence (DNA): TGTGCCAGCACCGACAGGATCCGAGCGGGGGGCTATGGCTACACCTTC.

The chain combines TRBV14 with TRBJ2-3; TRBD2 matches at 10 bases. The CDR3 length is 17 residues. Germline assignment: CDR1 SGHDN and CDR2 FVKESK. The ends lost 2 bases at V and 1 base at J; junction bases unmatched: 6. This CDR3 is CASSQLTSGRRTDTQYF. The CDR3 DNA is TGTGCCAGCAGCCAATTGACTAGCGGGCGACGCACAGATACGCAGTATTTT.

In this sample, this clone turned up once. This chain connects TRBV9 to TRBJ1-4; D ambiguous. CDR1 is SGDLS and CDR2 is YYNGEE in the germline V gene. This CDR3 is 16 amino acids long. V lost 0 bases and J lost 0, with 9 bases in between. The CDR3 region has the DNA TGTGCCAGCAGCGTAGGCACAGTTGCAACTAATGAAAAACTGTTTTTT. Encoded protein: CASSVGTVATNEKLFF.

The V and J genes are TRBV19 and TRBJ2-3, with TRBD1 matching 8 bases. The CDR3 runs 15 residues. V dropped 6 bases and J dropped 3; count of bases not matched to a gene: 8. Germline V gene lookup returns CDR1 LNHDA and CDR2 SQIVND (reference sequence). The DNA for the CDR3 is TGTGCCAGTAGGACAACAGGGGGAAGAACAGATACGCAGTATTTT. Amino acids: CASRTTGGRTDTQYF.